This T cell receptor (beta chain) was captured by sequencing in a study of high-grade serous ovarian cancer treatment subgroups. Study as a whole: Each sample yielded on average roughly 7,000 unique TCR beta rearrangements from approximately 15,000 reads.

The tumor samples were collected prior to definitive surgery or chemotherapy. The method was immunoSEQ multiplex PCR; TCRdb's version includes in-frame clones alone and lacks a portion of them. The sample contains 35,000 to 45,000 clones, approximately 80% of which appear only once. V gave up 3 bases and J gave up 7 bases, with 10 bases separating them. This CDR3 region has 13 residues. Germline CDR1 SGHVS, CDR2 FNYEAQ. Sequencing was performed on tumor tissue. The sequence was obtained from a human donor with high-grade serous ovarian cancer. The chain links TRBV7-6 to TRBJ1-5; possibly TRBD1 for D (5 bases). Written as DNA, the CDR3 is TGTGCCAGCAGCTTGGACTGGGGGCAGCCCCAGCATTTT. It yields the protein CASSLDWGQPQHF. The full variable domain, rest sourced from reference TRBV7-6 and TRBJ1-5, is GAGVSQSPRYKVTKRGQDVALRCDPISGHVSLYWYRQALGQGPEFLTYFNYEAQQDKSGLPNDRFSAERPEGSISTLTIQRTEQRDSAMYRCASSLDWGQPQHFGDGTRLSIL.